Included here is one T cell receptor beta chain sequence, with context. These data are taken from a study of blood T cell repertoires in COVID-19. Overall study: T cells, B-cell-depleted T cells, or PBMCs supplied cDNA or gDNA.

The Seattle site enrolled patients during active infection and followed them longitudinally. V dropped 4 bases and J dropped 4; count of bases not matched to a gene: 7. The CDR3 consists of 15 residues. Looked up from germline, CDR1 is MNHEY and CDR2 is SMNVEV (reference sequence). In the authors' workflow: Reference gene primers were amplified, and this amplification served to estimate nucleated cell counts. Sequenced by immunoSEQ multiplex PCR; TCRdb stores in-frame clones only, minus some. That table supplies the V and J calls and clone size; D and trimming were determined from the DNA. The sample records nearly 350,000 clones, about nine tenths being singletons.

This receptor was taken from a woman aged 70-85 years with COVID-19, enrolled during active disease. The chain uses TRBV27 and TRBJ1-3; TRBD1 matches 7 bases. The sample was peripheral blood. The CDR3 region has the DNA TGTGCCAGCAGTTCCGACAGGGCCGAAGGAAACACCATATATTTT. Amino acid sequence: CASSSDRAEGNTIYF.